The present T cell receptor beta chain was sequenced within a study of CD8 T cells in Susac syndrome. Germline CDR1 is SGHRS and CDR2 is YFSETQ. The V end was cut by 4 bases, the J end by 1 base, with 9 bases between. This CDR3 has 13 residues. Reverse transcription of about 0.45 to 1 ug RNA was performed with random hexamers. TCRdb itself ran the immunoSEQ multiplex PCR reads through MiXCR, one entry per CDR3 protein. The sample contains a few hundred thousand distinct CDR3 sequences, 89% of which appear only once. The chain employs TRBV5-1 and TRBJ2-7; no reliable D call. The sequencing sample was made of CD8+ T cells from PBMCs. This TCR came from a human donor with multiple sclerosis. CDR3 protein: CASSITDSYEQYF. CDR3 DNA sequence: TGCGCCAGCAGCATAACAGATTCCTACGAGCAGTACTTC. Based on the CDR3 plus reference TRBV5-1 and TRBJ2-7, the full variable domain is KAGVTQTPRYLIKTRGQQVTLSCSPISGHRSVSWYQQTPGQGLQFLFEYFSETQRNKGNFPGRFSGRQFSNSRSEMNVSTLELGDSALYLCASSITDSYEQYFGPGTRLTVT.